Presented here are 8 T cell receptor beta chains from one specimen sequenced in a study of T cells in women clearing cervical HPV infection (dated by TCRdb to between 2017 and 2018). The protocol used for the library was the immunoSEQ multiplex PCR assay. Not all clones reach the TCRdb copy of this immuneACCESS table, which keeps in-frame sequences only. Checked studies attribute under half of the gap to unresolved V genes and leave the rest unexplained. The table held for this sample gives roughly 30,000 clones. The ten largest account for about 8.8% of the sample. The sequenced sample consisted of blood buffy coat. These TCRs come from a woman aged 18 to 75 with a cervical HPV16 infection that either progressed to CIN3+ or cleared (not recorded which).

Turning to this clone: Coverage ceases 3 residues before the CDR3 finishes, and the germline J gene fills in the end. The chain links TRBV7-3 to TRBJ2-1, with TRBD1 identical over 12 bases. The CDR3 has 18 residues. V lost 6 bases to trimming and J lost 8 bases; unmatched junction nucleotides: 17. Per germline, CDR1 SGHTA and CDR2 FQGTGA. This chain's CDR3 is CASRAGTGGFGDVHEQFF. Partial CDR3 DNA: TGTGCCAGCAGGGCCGGGACAGGGGGCTTCGGGGATGTCCATGAG.

On this clone itself: The CDR3 is cut off 3 residues early in the read; its end comes from the germline J gene. This chain links TRBV7-9 with TRBJ2-1; tentatively, D is TRBD2 (5 bases). Germline V CDR1 and CDR2: SEHNR, FQNEAQ (reference sequence). This CDR3 comprises 12 residues. Trimming left V 4 bases short and J 7 bases short, with 8 bases between. The CDR3 DNA, read in part, is TGTGCCAGCAGCTCCACGGGGAATGAG. This translates into CASSSTGNE. The entire CDR3 is CASSSTGNEQFF.

Comments on this clone: Coverage ceases 3 residues before the CDR3 finishes, and the germline J gene fills in the end. This chain uses TRBV7-9 with TRBJ2-7, with TRBD1 as a possible D gene (7 bases). CDR1 and CDR2 from the germline V gene are SEHNR and FQNEAQ (reference sequence). V was shortened by 0 bases and J by 6 bases, with 15 bases between the two germline ends. The CDR3 extends over 15 amino acids. The CDR3 loop reads CASSLASRGDGEQYF. The sequenced CDR3 bases are TGTGCCAGCAGCTTAGCTAGCAGGGGGGACGGCGAG.

Points on this clone: Coverage ceases 3 residues before the CDR3 finishes, and the germline J gene fills in the end. The chain is built from TRBV29-1 and TRBJ1-2; TRBD1 might be the D (6 bases). Trimming took 6 bases from V and 5 from J, leaving 25 bases between them. The CDR3 totals 16 residues. Germline assignment: CDR1 SQVTM and CDR2 ANQGSEA. CDR3 sequence reads: CSVVPSYYTGSYGYTF. The sequenced part of the CDR3 DNA is TGCAGCGTCGTTCCCTCATATTATACAGGGTCGTATGGC.

On this clone: The CDR3 is cut off 3 residues early in the read; its end comes from the germline J gene. The chain employs TRBV6-2 or TRBV6-3 and TRBJ2-7, with D possibly matching TRBD1 (5 bases). The CDR3 sequence is 14 residues long. V lost 5 bases, J lost 0 bases, and 11 bases lay in between. In germline, CDR1 is MNHEY, CDR2 SVGEGT. Incomplete CDR3 DNA: TGTGCCAGCAGTCGAATTGACAGCTCCTACGAG. Encoded protein: CASSRIDSSYE. Given in full, the CDR3 is CASSRIDSSYEQYF.

Details on this clone: The read finishes 3 residues shy of the CDR3 end, and the germline J gene is used to complete it. The chain is built from TRBV2 and TRBJ1-2; D gene unclear. V shed 5 bases and J shed 4 bases, with 11 bases lying between them. The germline gives CDR1 SNHLY, CDR2 FYNNEI. The CDR3 is 13 residues long. The CDR3 bases that were read are TGTGCCAGCAGTACTCAGGAGACCTATGGC. It is translated as CASSTQETYG. The full CDR3 protein is CASSTQETYGYTF.

On this clone itself: The CDR3 is cut off 3 residues early in the read; its end comes from the germline J gene. This chain links TRBV7-3 with TRBJ1-1; the D gene is possibly TRBD1 (6 bases). Germline V gene sequence: CDR1 SGHTA, CDR2 FQGTGA. Trimming removed 5 bases at V and 1 base at J, with 17 bases between. This CDR3 contains 16 residues. CDR3 protein: CASSPRTRGQNTEAFF. CDR3 DNA (partial): TGTGCCAGCAGCCCCCGGACACGGGGACAGAACACTGAA.

Remarks on this clone: The missing CDR3 end, 3 residues past where the read stops, is filled in from the germline J gene. The chain combines TRBV20-1 with TRBJ2-3; 14 positions match TRBD2. Trimming at V came to 5 bases and at J to 2 bases, leaving 3 bases not matched to a gene. CDR3 size: 15 residues. Germline CDR1 DFQATT, CDR2 SNEGSKA (reference sequence). The CDR3 reads CSAGTSGGLTDTQYF. CDR3 DNA (partial): TGCAGTGCTGGGACTAGCGGGGGCCTCACAGATACG.